Listed below are T cell receptor beta chains from one sample, sequenced in a study of blood T cell repertoires in COVID-19. The data were produced by immunoSEQ multiplex PCR, yet TCRdb's version contains in-frame clones alone and is incomplete. Counted here are roughly 400,000 clones, roughly 91% occurring once; the ten biggest clones make up 0.6%. The material sequenced was PBMCs or T cells enriched from blood (not recorded which). These receptors all come from a young man who had recovered from COVID-19. Both conserved end residues are part of each CDR3. Part of the rows lack a size; the others show once, few, many or a class for expanded clones.

j_call clone_size cdr3_length v_call cdr3_aa
TRBJ2-3 once 17 TRBV2 CASSEARGGGNTDTQYF
TRBJ1-2 few 15 TRBV10-3 CAISETSGAHYGYTF
TRBJ1-1 once 13 TRBV10-1 CASRRNRDTEAFF
TRBJ1-6 . 16 TRBV5-6 CASSAGQGGVGSPLHF
TRBJ1-3 . 11 TRBV30 CAWTGGNTIYF
TRBJ1-2 . 15 TRBV9 CASSAPLGTGNGYTF
TRBJ2-7 . 14 TRBV3-1/TRBV3-2 CASSYSGRLYEQYF
TRBJ2-7 . 14 TRBV5-6 CASSSTTALYEQYF
TRBJ1-6 . 14 TRBV30 CAWSLTGVYSPLHF
TRBJ2-1 . 14 TRBV7-9 CAATGTGPYNEQFF
TRBJ1-5 . 13 TRBV7-9 CASSLGQRQPQHF
TRBJ1-3 . 17 TRBV28 CASSPGTGGSLGNTIYF
TRBJ2-2 . 15 TRBV30 CAWRLAGLNTGELFF
TRBJ1-2 . 14 TRBV7-9 CASSLDTGSYGYTF
TRBJ1-5 . 14 TRBV2 CASRGQLSGQPQHF
TRBJ1-2 once 12 TRBV6-5 CASSPNSYGYTF
TRBJ1-3 . 15 TRBV5-1 CASSLEQGSGNTIYF
TRBJ1-1 . 13 TRBV5-5 CASSKDTRGEAFF
TRBJ2-1 . 14 TRBV6-5 CASSRDRGQVEQFF
TRBJ2-2 . 13 TRBV15 CATSSLNTGELFF
TRBJ2-2 . 18 TRBV18 CASSPSSGGALNTGELFF
TRBJ2-7 . 14 TRBV28 CASSPLTRFTEQYF
TRBJ1-1 . 11 TRBV30 CAWIEEGRSFF
TRBJ1-1 . 14 TRBV7-3 CASSARGGVTEAFF
TRBJ1-1 . 13 TRBV6-5 CASSYPGTGLTFF
TRBJ1-1 . 15 TRBV18 CASSGTHNGDSEAFF
TRBJ1-4 . 16 TRBV5-1 CASSLLTGPTNEKLFF
TRBJ2-7 . 16 TRBV28 CASSLLPGTGSYEQYF
TRBJ2-1 . 14 TRBV28 CASRLAGGYNEQFF
TRBJ2-4 . 13 TRBV12-3/TRBV12-4 CASSISEQNIQYF
TRBJ1-5 . 15 TRBV13 CASSLGTGEHQPQHF
TRBJ2-7 . 14 TRBV5-5 CASSLDSTSYEQYF
TRBJ1-5 . 15 TRBV7-2 CASSLGTGYNQPQHF
TRBJ1-2 . 11 TRBV5-5 CASSLEGGSTF
TRBJ1-5 . 15 TRBV2 CASNLDRTGLQPQHF
TRBJ1-5 . 13 TRBV6-5 CASTGGGNQPQHF
TRBJ2-7 once 15 TRBV10-2 CASSGSNRGPYEQYF
TRBJ1-4 . 16 TRBV6-1 CASSDRPGPGNEKLFF
TRBJ1-4 . 14 TRBV5-5 CASSLREGREKLFF
TRBJ1-2 . 13 TRBV30 CAWSPGQDYGYTF
TRBJ1-2 . 13 TRBV28 CASSLEGGYGYTF
TRBJ1-2 . 14 TRBV2 CASSGQGAEGGYTF
TRBJ2-7 few 13 TRBV6-4 CASATSGSAEQYF
TRBJ1-2 . 15 TRBV10-3 CAISEGGQKFYGYTF
TRBJ1-2 . 16 TRBV6-5 CASSYHRDRTNYGYTF
TRBJ1-2 . 14 TRBV4-1 CASSQDGGIGGYTF
TRBJ2-1 . 14 TRBV5-1 CASSLEGLYNEQFF
TRBJ1-4 . 15 TRBV11-2 CASSSTGATNEKLFF
TRBJ1-2 . 15 TRBV2 CASSPRGQVDYGYTF
TRBJ1-4 . 16 TRBV6-5 CASSSVPGQGNEKLFF
TRBJ1-2 . 19 TRBV13 CASSLGLLYRRADYSGYTF
TRBJ2-7 . 16 TRBV18 CASSPVIGTGAYEQYF
TRBJ1-3 . 15 TRBV7-9 CASSLGQAGRNTIYF
TRBJ1-5 . 14 TRBV10-3 CAISVGQAGQPQHF
TRBJ2-2 . 17 TRBV5-1 CASSPGLAGVRTGELFF